A single sample gave rise to the 15 T cell receptor beta chains below, sequenced in a study of T cell repertoires in cytomegalovirus infection. Each CDR3 protein gets one entry after TCRdb re-called the reads with MiXCR. Of fewer than 200,000 distinct CDR3 sequences in the sample, about 21% are singletons; the top ten hold 2.5% to 3%. Sequenced: PBMCs. These receptors originate from a human donor in good health (CMV status not recorded). Some clones in this sample may be carry-over from other donors' samples.

This clonotype appeared a few times. This rearrangement joins TRBV28 to TRBJ2-1; D call uncertain. The CDR3 runs to 12 residues. V was clipped by 6 bases and J by 6 bases, with 9 bases between them. Germline V gene data show CDR1 as MDHEN and CDR2 as SYDVKM. CDR3 bases: TGTGCCAGCAGCGAGGCTGCCAATGAGCAGTTCTTC. It yields the protein CASSEAANEQFF.

This clonotype was observed a handful of times. Just one base apart from a much larger clone, this may be a read error. The genes are TRBV6-5 and TRBJ1-1; D is unclear. The CDR3 is made up of 13 amino acids. Germline V gene data show CDR1 as MNHEY and CDR2 as SVGAGI. Trimming stripped 0 bases from V and 0 bases from J, with 2 bases between. CDR3 region: CASSYSVNTEAFF. CDR3 DNA: TGTGCCAGCAGTTACTCGGTGAACACTGAAGCTTTCTTT.

This chain connects TRBV10-1 to TRBJ2-5; the D call may be TRBD1 or TRBD2 (5 bases each). This CDR3 region has 16 residues. V was shortened by 0 bases and J by 3 bases, with 14 bases between the two germline ends. Germline-derived CDR1 and CDR2 are WNHNN and SYGVQD (reference sequence). The CDR3 region is CASSESTAGRKETQYF. Here the CDR3 DNA reads TGCGCCAGCAGTGAGTCGACTGCAGGGAGAAAAGAGACCCAGTACTTC.

About this clonotype itself: A read error may explain this, as a much larger clone is one base away. The chain has TRBV7-2 and TRBJ2-1; D ambiguous. The CDR3 totals 11 residues. Trimming cost V 5 bases and J 5 bases, with 4 bases left between them. In germline, CDR1 is SGHTA, CDR2 FQGNSA. The CDR3 region has the DNA TGTGCCAGCAGCGTGAACAATGAGCAGTTCTTC. Its translation: CASSVNNEQFF.

The chain is built from TRBV6-8 and TRBJ1-2, with TRBD1 as a possible D gene (5 bases). With 6 bases removed from V and 8 bases from J, the gap between germline ends came to 10 bases. The length of the CDR3 is 11 residues. Germline V gene sequence: CDR1 MNHGY, CDR2 SAAAGT. CDR3 sequence: CASRGVMGYTF. In DNA, the CDR3 is TGTGCCAGCAGGGGGGTTATGGGCTACACCTTC.

The chain employs TRBV29-1 and TRBJ2-3; D gene unclear. This CDR3 has 12 amino acids. Germline V lookup: CDR1 SQVTM, CDR2 ANQGSEA. Trimming cost V 3 bases and J 4 bases, with 8 bases left between them. CDR3 sequence (DNA): TGCAGCGTTGATGAAGGGTCAGATACGCAGTATTTT. Translation gives CSVDEGSDTQYF.

With regard to this clonotype: A much larger clone sits a single nucleotide away, making a read error possible. The genes are TRBV7-2 and TRBJ2-5; TRBD2 matches 9 bases. CDR3 length: 15 residues. From germline, CDR1 is SGHTA and CDR2 FQGNSA. J gave up 3 bases and V 2 bases, and 4 bases lay outside the gene matches. CDR3 amino acids: CASSLLRLAEETQYF. CDR3 nucleotides: TGTGCCAGCAGCTTACTACGACTAGCGGAAGAGACCCAGTACTTC.

The chain carries TRBV12-3 or TRBV12-4 and TRBJ2-5; 8 bases align to TRBD2. Trimming cost V 4 bases and J 5 bases; bases outside gene matches: 12. The CDR3 length is 16 residues. CDR3 region: CASSYMRGARVETQYF. CDR3 nucleotides: TGTGCCAGCAGTTACATGCGGGGGGCGCGAGTGGAGACCCAGTACTTC.

In this sample, this clonotype turned up a few times. J is TRBJ2-1 and V is TRBV29-1; D is ambiguous. CDR1 is SQVTM, CDR2 ANQGSEA, per germline. Trimming cost V 3 bases and J 0 bases, with 3 bases left between them. This CDR3 contains 12 residues. CDR3 in amino acids: CSVEASYNEQFF. CDR3 nucleotide sequence: TGCAGCGTTGAGGCCTCCTACAATGAGCAGTTCTTC.

In this sample, this clonotype turned up a few times. The chain employs TRBV29-1 and TRBJ2-7; a possible D gene is TRBD2 (6 bases). The CDR3 loop spans 13 amino acids. Per the germline V gene, CDR1 is SQVTM and CDR2 is ANQGSEA. Trimming removed 6 bases from V and 4 bases from J, with 16 bases in between. The CDR3 spells CSVRLVGSYEQYF. The CDR3 DNA reads as TGCAGCGTCAGACTAGTGGGGAGTTACGAGCAGTACTTC.

This clonotype came up many times. This chain connects TRBV7-8 to TRBJ2-7; 9 bases are a match to TRBD2. With 5 bases clipped from V and 4 bases from J, the junction kept 9 bases outside the gene matches. The CDR3 sequence is 15 residues long. Germline lookup yields CDR1 SGHVS and CDR2 FQNEAQ. CDR3 amino acids: CASSPLAGVIYEQYF. The CDR3 nucleotides are TGTGCCAGCAGCCCTTTAGCGGGAGTGATATACGAGCAGTACTTC.

This clonotype was recorded many times. J is TRBJ2-5 and V is TRBV7-2, with 7 bases fitting TRBD1. CDR3 length equals 14 residues. The germline gives CDR1 SGHTA, CDR2 FQGNSA. V lost 5 bases to trimming and J lost 7 bases; unmatched junction nucleotides: 10. The CDR3 loop reads CASSHDRVLVTQYF. CDR3 bases: TGTGCCAGCAGCCACGACAGGGTTCTGGTGACCCAGTACTTC.

About this clonotype itself: This may be a read error: a much more frequent sequence differs by one nucleotide. J is TRBJ2-7 and V is TRBV5-1; D perhaps matches TRBD2 (5 bases). Germline CDR1 is SGHRS and CDR2 is YFSETQ. V lost 0 bases to trimming and J lost 3 bases, with 19 bases between them. This CDR3 comprises 17 residues. The CDR3, as DNA: TGCGCCAGCAGCTTGGTCGGCCAATTGGCGGGCTACTACGAGCAGTACTTC. The encoded protein is CASSLVGQLAGYYEQYF. Complete variable domain (other parts from reference TRBV5-1 and TRBJ2-7): KAGVTQTPRYLIKTRGQQVTLSCSPISGHRSVSWYQQTPGQGLQFLFEYFSETQRNKGNFPGRFSGRQFSNSRSEMNVSTLELGDSALYLCASSLVGQLAGYYEQYFGPGTRLTVT.

The chain links TRBV4-2 to TRBJ2-7; the match to TRBD2 covers 8 bases. The CDR3 spans 16 residues. Germline V gene data show CDR1 as LGHNA and CDR2 as YNFKEQ. After removal of 0 bases from V and 7 bases from J, the junction contained 11 bases not matched to a gene. The CDR3 reads CASSQEPTSVAGEQYF. CDR3 coding DNA: TGTGCCAGCAGCCAAGAGCCGACTAGCGTGGCGGGGGAGCAGTACTTC.

The sample holds many counts of this clonotype. The rearrangement uses TRBV12-3 or TRBV12-4 and TRBJ2-1; possible D gene TRBD2, 6 bases. CDR3 length: 15 residues. V gave up 2 bases and J gave up 6 bases, with 14 bases separating them. CDR3 in DNA: TGTGCCAGCAGTTTATCTCGGGGACTTGGCAATGAGCAGTTCTTC. Protein sequence: CASSLSRGLGNEQFF.